This T cell receptor beta chain was recorded in a study of CD8 T cells in Susac syndrome. After extraction with the RNeasy kit, about 0.5 to 1 ug of the RNA was reverse transcribed using random hexamers. MiXCR, applied by TCRdb to the immunoSEQ multiplex PCR reads, yields one record per CDR3 protein. Here the sample spans about 300,000 distinct CDR3 sequences, approximately 89% being singletons. Germline lookup yields CDR1 SGDLS and CDR2 YYNGEE. The CDR3 extends over 15 amino acids. Germline trimming cut 4 bases from V and 3 bases from J; bases unmatched to any gene: 6. The sample taken for sequencing was CD8+ T cells from PBMCs. The chain joins TRBV9 to TRBJ1-5; 8 bases are a match to TRBD1. The source of this sequence is a human donor with multiple sclerosis. The DNA for the CDR3 is TGTGCCAGCAGCCCGACAGGGGTCCCCAATCAGCCCCAGCATTTT. Its translation is CASSPTGVPNQPQHF.